This T cell receptor beta chain was recorded in a study of cytotoxic CD8 clonotypes in ibrutinib-treated CLL. Regarding the study as a whole: Clonality showed a rise at ibrutinib response that reversed toward baseline at progression.

The assay was immunoSEQ multiplex PCR, and TCRdb's table has in-frame clones only and misses some. The sample contains approximately 190,000 clones, 70% to 75% of which appear only once. The CDR3 is 18 residues long. The germline gives CDR1 SGHTA, CDR2 FQGTGA. V dropped 5 bases and J dropped 4; count of bases not matched to a gene: 15. This clone was picked up one time. As yet, its antigen is unknown. The material sequenced was PBMCs, taken after 12 months of ibrutinib treatment. The genes are TRBV7-3 and TRBJ2-2; 8 bases match TRBD1. This TCR was recovered from a human donor with chronic lymphocytic leukemia. This CDR3 is CASSLYPTGGDGTGELFF. Here the CDR3 DNA reads TGTGCCAGCAGCCTTTACCCAACAGGGGGTGATGGCACCGGGGAGCTGTTTTTT.